The 7 T cell receptor beta chains given below trace back to one sample, sequenced in a study of T-cell reconstitution after alpha-beta-depleted transplantation in children listed by TCRdb under 2016. What this sample's treatment or condition label stands for: allogeneic hematopoietic cell transplantation with graft depleted of TCRalphabeta T cells and CD19 B cells. Receptor amplification or capture employed PCR. The sequencer was an Illumina HiSeq 2500. TCR library preparation used molecular barcoding, with unique molecular identifiers applied to normalize quantification of the TCRbeta repertoire. TCRdb reran the public reads through fastp at Q25 and MiXCR, keeping productive beta chains. For every CDR3 protein sequence, its rows merge into one entry that carries the most common genes and DNA. The sample contains 450,000 to 550,000 distinct CDR3 sequences, around 10% of them found a single time. In total, the top ten clones hold 12% to 15% of the sample.

The source material was PBMCs, mostly from graft donor cells, sampled 180 days after TCRalphabeta/CD19-depleted stem cell transplant. The receptors were gathered from a female patient aged 2-10 years who had a stem cell transplant for aplastic anemia, so the T cells may come from the graft donor.

This clonotype was observed many times. The chain couples TRBV5-1 to TRBJ1-2, with 9 bases fitting TRBD1. J lost 7 bases, V lost 3 bases, and 13 bases had no gene match. Germline-derived CDR1 and CDR2 are SGHRS and YFSETQ. There are 16 residues in the CDR3. DNA for the CDR3: TGCGCCAGCAGCTCAGAAATACAGGGGGCGCGTGCTGGCTACACCTTC. It translates to CASSSEIQGARAGYTF.

This clonotype was seen more than once but under ten times. The rearrangement links TRBV29-1 to TRBJ2-1, with 9 bases matching TRBD2. The V gene end was trimmed by 5 bases and the J gene end by 2 bases; junction bases not matched to a gene: 10. CDR1 is SQVTM and CDR2 is ANQGSEA in the germline V gene. This CDR3 spans 16 amino acids. The CDR3 DNA sequence: TGCAGCGTTTTTCGGCTAGCGGGAAGTACCTACAATGAGCAGTTCTTC. Protein product: CSVFRLAGSTYNEQFF.

This clonotype was found a few times. The rearrangement joins TRBV12-3 or TRBV12-4 to TRBJ1-1, with D possibly matching TRBD1 (6 bases). This CDR3 comprises 16 residues. Trimming took 3 bases from V and 6 from J, leaving 20 bases between them. CDR3 sequence: CASSFGGDVRGPEAFF. In DNA form, the CDR3 reads TGTGCCAGCAGTTTCGGGGGAGACGTCAGGGGCCCTGAAGCTTTCTTT.

Worth noting for this clonotype: One end of the junction fails to match germline, which may point to a read error. This sequence joins TRBV7-2 and TRBJ2-3, with TRBD2 as a possible D gene (6 bases). Germline lookup yields CDR1 SGHTA and CDR2 FQGNSA. This CDR3 spans 12 amino acids. CDR3 sequence: CASSLWREHFWF. CDR3 sequence (DNA): TGTGCCAGCAGCTTATGGAGGGAACACTTCTGGTTT.

This clonotype was observed a handful of times. V gene TRBV29-1 combines with J gene TRBJ2-5; weak D call: TRBD1 (6 bases). Trimming removed 7 bases from V and 4 bases from J, with 13 bases in between. Germline values: CDR1 SQVTM, CDR2 ANQGSEA. The CDR3 spans 12 residues. The chain's CDR3 is CSATGRGETQYF. The CDR3 DNA is TGCAGCGCTACAGGGAGAGGAGAGACCCAGTACTTC.

This chain joins TRBV12-3 or TRBV12-4 and TRBJ2-5; D not certain. V lost 3 bases and J 6 bases, leaving 11 bases between the germline ends. CDR3 length: 13 residues. The CDR3 nucleotides are TGTGCCAGCAGTTTGCGGATGTCAAAGACCCAGTACTTC. This translates into CASSLRMSKTQYF.

This chain uses TRBV5-6 with TRBJ2-7; tentatively, D is TRBD1 (5 bases). V dropped 1 base and J dropped 2 bases, with 13 bases sitting between them. The germline CDR1 and CDR2 sequences are SGHDT and YYEEEE. The CDR3 covers 15 residues. This chain's CDR3 is CASSLSIRGAYEQYF. The CDR3 bases are TGTGCCAGCAGCTTGAGTATAAGGGGCGCCTACGAGCAGTACTTC.